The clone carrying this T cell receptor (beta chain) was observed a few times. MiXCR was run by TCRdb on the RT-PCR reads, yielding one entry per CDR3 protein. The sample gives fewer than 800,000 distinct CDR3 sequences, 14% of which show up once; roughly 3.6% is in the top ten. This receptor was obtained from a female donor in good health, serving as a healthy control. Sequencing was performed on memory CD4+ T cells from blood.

The CDR3 sequence is CSANSQTGDTEAFF. DNA for the CDR3: TGCAGTGCTAACTCCCAGACAGGAGACACTGAAGCTTTCTTT. This chain uses TRBV20-1 with TRBJ1-1; weak D call: TRBD1 (6 bases). The germline CDR1 and CDR2 sequences are DFQATT and SNEGSKA (reference sequence). Between the trimmed V and J ends, which lost 4 bases and 3 bases, there was a span of 15 bases. CDR3 size: 14 residues.